This entry lists 6 T cell receptor beta chains sequenced from one sample in a study of blood T cell repertoires in COVID-19. Produced via immunoSEQ multiplex PCR; TCRdb's table is partial and in-frame only. The data contain roughly 200,000 clones, around 80% of them singletons. What was sequenced was peripheral blood. The receptor source for this set is a woman of 80 years or more with active or convalescent COVID-19.

The genes are TRBV5-8 and TRBJ1-3; D is perhaps TRBD1 (6 bases). The length of the CDR3 is 15 residues. V gave up 3 bases and J gave up 4 bases, with 14 bases separating them. CDR1 and CDR2 from the germline V gene are SGHTS and YDEGEE. The CDR3 nucleotides read TGTGCCAGCAGCTCAGACCAGGGGCGAGGAAACACCATATATTTT. Encoded protein: CASSSDQGRGNTIYF.

The chain joins TRBV28 to TRBJ1-2; D unclear. This CDR3 is 13 amino acids long. Germline loops: CDR1 MDHEN, CDR2 SYDVKM. Trimming stripped 3 bases from V and 6 bases from J, with 11 bases between. CDR3 sequence: CASSFMSGHGYTF. The CDR3, as DNA: TGTGCCAGCAGTTTTATGAGTGGGCATGGCTACACCTTC.

V usage is TRBV19 and J usage is TRBJ1-2; no reliable D call. The CDR3 has 14 amino acids. Germline CDR1 and CDR2: LNHDA and SQIVND (reference sequence). Trimming removed 5 bases from V and 5 bases from J, with 15 bases in between. The chain's CDR3 is CASSVTEGYYGYTF. The CDR3 bases are TGTGCCAGTAGTGTGACTGAGGGATATTATGGCTACACCTTC.

The chain has TRBV5-4 and TRBJ2-5; D is possibly TRBD1 (6 bases). V was trimmed by 0 bases and J by 4 bases, leaving 16 bases between them. Germline CDR1 is SGHNT and CDR2 is YYREEE (reference sequence). The CDR3 is 16 amino acids. The CDR3 loop reads CASSLVPTGWRETQYF. In nucleotides, the CDR3 is TGTGCCAGCAGCTTGGTACCTACAGGGTGGCGAGAGACCCAGTACTTC. Using reference TRBV5-4 and TRBJ2-5 for the parts outside the CDR3, the full variable domain is ETGVTQSPTHLIKTRGQQVTLRCSSQSGHNTVSWYQQALGQGPQFIFQYYREEENGRGNFPPRFSGLQFPNYSSELNVNALELDDSALYLCASSLVPTGWRETQYFGPGTRLLVL.

This chain links TRBV6-1 with TRBJ2-7, with TRBD1 matching over 10 bases. CDR1 MNHNS and CDR2 SASEGT come from the germline V gene. V lost 2 bases and J lost 1; bases outside the gene matches: 2. CDR3 length equals 15 residues. CDR3 sequence (DNA): TGTGCCAGCAGTGAACCGGGACAGGGGTCCTACGAGCAGTACTTC. Translated: CASSEPGQGSYEQYF.

The V and J genes are TRBV18 and TRBJ2-7; 7 bases fit TRBD2. Germline lookup yields CDR1 KGHSH and CDR2 LQKENI. The CDR3 loop spans 14 amino acids. V was pared by 3 bases and J by 5 bases, with 7 bases of the junction left unmatched. The CDR3: CASSPLGLDHEQYF. Here the CDR3 DNA reads TGTGCCAGCTCACCGCTTGGACTAGACCACGAGCAGTACTTC.